Detailed here is one T cell receptor beta chain. The data belong to a study of Siglec-9 on CD8 T cells in melanoma. Here immunoSEQ multiplex PCR was the method, and the copy in TCRdb shows in-frame clones only, minus some. The sample lists around 39,000 clones; about 80% were seen once. V was pared by 2 bases and J by 1 base, with 2 bases between. Germline values: CDR1 SNHLY, CDR2 FYNNEI. This CDR3 comprises 12 residues. This clonotype was obtained from a human donor in good health. The chain carries TRBV2 and TRBJ1-1; D gene unclear. Sequenced: Siglec-9- CD8+ T cells sorted from blood. The CDR3 spells CASSEQNTEAFF. DNA for the CDR3: TGTGCCAGCAGTGAACAGAACACTGAAGCTTTCTTT.